This entry lists 26 T cell receptor beta chains sequenced from one sample in a study of Graves' ophthalmopathy and Graves' hyperthyroidism. Amplification of TCR beta CDR3 regions used RNA transcripts. Second-round multiplex PCR followed a first-round RT-PCR using HTBI primers. TCRdb passed the multiplex PCR reads through MiXCR, listing each CDR3 protein once. The sample lists some 370,000 distinct CDR3 sequences, 15% to 20% occurring once. The sample consisted of peripheral blood. These receptors were taken from an adult woman with stable Graves' hyperthyroidism.

This clonotype was counted at least ten times. The rearrangement links TRBV12-3 or TRBV12-4 to TRBJ1-3; D remains ambiguous. The ends were cut back, 2 bases at V and 4 bases at J, with 12 bases in the middle. CDR3 length equals 15 residues. CDR3 coding DNA: TGTGCCAGCAGTTTAAACCCGGTATCAGGAAACACCATATATTTT. Protein: CASSLNPVSGNTIYF.

The table lists this clonotype with many counts. J is TRBJ1-1 and V is TRBV7-9, with D unclear. V was shortened by 10 bases and J by 4 bases, with 13 bases between the two germline ends. Per the germline V gene, CDR1 is SEHNR and CDR2 is FQNEAQ (reference sequence). This CDR3 is built from 12 residues. For the CDR3, the DNA is TGTGCCACCCAGGATTTGAGCACTGAAGCTTTCTTT. Amino acids: CATQDLSTEAFF.

This clonotype came up many times. The rearrangement uses TRBV29-1 and TRBJ2-7, with a tentative D call TRBD1 (6 bases). This CDR3 has 13 amino acids. The germline V gene encodes CDR1 SQVTM and CDR2 ANQGSEA. Trimming took off 4 bases at V and 1 base at J, with 11 bases between the two ends. CDR3 sequence: CSVVGGNSYEQYF. In DNA, the CDR3 is TGCAGCGTTGTTGGGGGCAATTCCTACGAGCAGTACTTC.

This clonotype occurred many times. The chain combines TRBV27 with TRBJ2-5; TRBD1 matches 7 bases. The CDR3 contains 14 residues. V lost 4 bases and J lost 4; bases outside the gene matches: 6. Germline CDR1 and CDR2: MNHEY and SMNVEV (reference sequence). CDR3 coding DNA: TGTGCCAGCAGTTCCCTAACAGGGGTAGAGACCCAGTACTTC. It codes for CASSSLTGVETQYF.

The sample holds one count of this clonotype. One end of the junction fails to match germline, which may point to a read error. V gene TRBV10-3 combines with J gene TRBJ2-2; possible D gene TRBD2, 5 bases. This CDR3 is built from 14 residues. The germline V gene encodes CDR1 ENHRY and CDR2 SYGVKD. This CDR3 is CGISESRGTGELFF. CDR3 DNA sequence: TGTGGCATCAGTGAGTCTCGGGGCACCGGGGAGCTGTTTTTT.

This clonotype turned up a few times. The V and J genes are TRBV30 and TRBJ1-5; TRBD1 is a possible D gene (5 bases). Trimming took off 1 base at V and 0 bases at J, with 16 bases between the two ends. Germline V gene data show CDR1 as GTSNPN and CDR2 as SVGIG (reference sequence). The CDR3 is 17 residues long. CDR3 protein: CAWSGPPTEPSNQPQHF. The CDR3 DNA reads TGTGCCTGGAGTGGACCCCCGACAGAACCTAGCAATCAGCCCCAGCATTTT. Looking up the rest from reference TRBV30 and TRBJ1-5 gives the full variable domain: SQTIHQWPATLVQPVGSPLSLECTVEGTSNPNLYWYRQAAGRGLQLLFYSVGIGQISSEVPQNLSASRPQDRQFILSSKKLLLSDSGFYLCAWSGPPTEPSNQPQHFGDGTRLSIL.

This clonotype was recorded many times. The chain employs TRBV29-1 and TRBJ1-2, with D hard to call. This CDR3 region has 11 residues. CDR1 SQVTM and CDR2 ANQGSEA come from the germline V gene. Trimming left V 3 bases short and J 8 bases short, with 10 bases between. The CDR3 spells CSVDLWEGYTF. CDR3 DNA: TGCAGCGTTGACCTATGGGAGGGCTACACCTTC.

This clonotype occurred many times. The V gene is TRBV12-3 or TRBV12-4, the J gene TRBJ1-1, with 12 bases lining up with TRBD1. V gave up 6 bases and J gave up 1 base; unmatched junction bases: 6. The CDR3 consists of 16 residues. In nucleotides, the CDR3 is TGTGCCAGCAGCCGGGACAGGGGGCTTGGGAACACTGAAGCTTTCTTT. Amino acid sequence: CASSRDRGLGNTEAFF.

There are many counts of this clonotype. The chain joins TRBV30 to TRBJ2-7, with 9 bases that match TRBD2. The length of the CDR3 is 15 residues. Looked up from germline, CDR1 is GTSNPN and CDR2 is SVGIG (reference sequence). The junction had 8 bases not matched to a gene; V was cut back by 1 base and J by 4 bases. The CDR3 spells CAWSGNGLASYEQYF. CDR3 nucleotide sequence: TGTGCCTGGAGTGGTAACGGACTAGCGTCGTACGAGCAGTACTTC.

This clonotype was found once. The chain recombines TRBV7-8 with TRBJ2-5; possibly TRBD2 for D (7 bases). Germline V CDR1 and CDR2: SGHVS, FQNEAQ. The CDR3 length is 14 residues. V lost 8 bases, J lost 7 bases, and 20 bases lay in between. CDR3 residues: CASGTRGGAGTQYF. For the CDR3, the DNA is TGTGCCAGCGGGACTCGAGGGGGGGCAGGGACCCAGTACTTC.

The V call is TRBV12-3 or TRBV12-4, the J call TRBJ2-2; the D gene is possibly TRBD2 (6 bases). There are 18 residues in the CDR3. Between the trimmed V and J ends, which lost 5 bases and 0 bases, there was a span of 19 bases. CDR3 loop: CASSPGLGGGSNTGELFF. DNA of the CDR3: TGTGCCAGCAGTCCCGGACTTGGGGGAGGATCGAACACCGGGGAGCTGTTTTTT.

Regarding this clonotype: Given a much more abundant clone one base away, this may be a read error. The CDR3 protein is CASSPTGASGTYKQYF. DNA of the CDR3: TGTGCCAGCAGCCCCACAGGGGCGAGCGGGACCTACAAGCAGTACTTC. The chain combines TRBV28 with TRBJ2-7; D tentatively reads TRBD1 or TRBD2 (7 bases each). The CDR3 has 16 amino acids. Germline V CDR1 and CDR2: MDHEN, SYDVKM.

Ten or more counts support this clonotype. The chain is built from TRBV6-5 and TRBJ1-2; perhaps TRBD1 as D (5 bases). The germline V gene encodes CDR1 MNHEY and CDR2 SVGAGI. The CDR3 has 13 amino acids. V lost 5 bases, J lost 5 bases, and 12 bases lay in between. In DNA, the CDR3 is TGTGCCAGCAGTACAGGTTTTTGGTATGGCTACACCTTC. Its translation is CASSTGFWYGYTF.

This clonotype was counted between two and nine times. A much larger clonotype is one base distant, so this may be a read error. This likely comes from a read error, as the CDR3 has no conserved phenylalanine or tryptophan at its end. The chain combines TRBV28 with TRBJ1-5; D not resolved. Germline V gene sequence: CDR1 MDHEN, CDR2 SYDVKM. The CDR3 is 11 amino acids. V lost 7 bases and J lost 9, with 10 bases in between. CDR3 coding DNA: TGTGCCAGCACGAATCATGGGCCCCAGCATTCT. This codes for CASTNHGPQHS.

The genes are TRBV18 and TRBJ2-7; 8 bases match TRBD1. The CDR3 totals 15 residues. V gave up 6 bases and J gave up 2 bases; unmatched junction bases: 9. Germline CDR1 reads KGHSH; CDR2 reads LQKENI. The CDR3 region is CASSPTGGLTYEQYF. DNA for the CDR3: TGTGCCAGCTCTCCCACAGGGGGGCTAACCTACGAGCAGTACTTC.

This clonotype was picked up many times. CDR3 sequence reads: CASSLADRQETQYF. DNA of the CDR3: TGTGCCAGCAGTTTAGCGGACAGGCAAGAGACCCAGTACTTC. The chain joins TRBV12-3 or TRBV12-4 to TRBJ2-5; TRBD1 agrees at 7 bases. V gave up 0 bases and J gave up 2 bases; unmatched junction bases: 0. The CDR3 is 14 amino acids.

This clonotype was detected ten times or more. The rearrangement joins TRBV7-6 to TRBJ2-7; D ambiguous. CDR3 length equals 13 residues. Trimming stripped 4 bases from V and 1 base from J, with 8 bases between. The germline CDR1 and CDR2 sequences are SGHVS and FNYEAQ. The CDR3 protein is CASSSHSSYEQYF. The CDR3 DNA sequence: TGTGCCAGCAGCTCCCATAGTTCCTACGAGCAGTACTTC.

Ten or more counts support this clonotype. V usage is TRBV11-2 and J usage is TRBJ2-7; 7 bases fit TRBD2. The CDR3 is 15 amino acids. J gave up 0 bases and V 1 base, and 3 bases lay outside the gene matches. Germline values: CDR1 SGHAT, CDR2 FQNNGV. The CDR3 nucleotides are TGTGCCAGCAGCTTAGGGGGGGGGTACTCCTACGAGCAGTACTTC. Amino acids: CASSLGGGYSYEQYF.

This clonotype was counted many times. The chain uses TRBV12-3 or TRBV12-4 and TRBJ2-5; unclear D gene. The CDR3 sequence is 14 residues long. Deletions cut 3 bases from V and 1 base from J, with 9 bases between. The CDR3 here is CASSLVAVQETQYF. CDR3 nucleotides: TGTGCCAGCAGTTTGGTTGCGGTCCAAGAGACCCAGTACTTC.

This clonotype has ten or more counts. This sequence joins TRBV27 and TRBJ2-7; 12 bases are shared with TRBD2. Trimming took 5 bases from V and 1 from J; bases not matched to a gene: 15. This CDR3 region has 19 residues. Germline CDR1 MNHEY, CDR2 SMNVEV (reference sequence). DNA of the CDR3: TGTGCCAGCAGTGCCGAAAAACCGGGACTAGCGGGTCAATCCTACGAGCAGTACTTC. It yields the protein CASSAEKPGLAGQSYEQYF.

This clonotype was observed at least ten times. The rearrangement uses TRBV29-1 and TRBJ2-5; D is perhaps TRBD2 (5 bases). Germline V lookup: CDR1 SQVTM, CDR2 ANQGSEA. V gave up 2 bases and J gave up 4 bases, with 11 bases separating them. This CDR3 comprises 13 residues. CDR3 sequence reads: CSVERGYGETQYF. In nucleotides, the CDR3 is TGCAGCGTTGAAAGAGGGTATGGAGAGACCCAGTACTTC.

In its sample, this clonotype was seen many times. The rearrangement links TRBV4-3 to TRBJ1-3; no firm D call. Germline V gene lookup returns CDR1 LGHNA and CDR2 YSLEER. The CDR3 consists of 16 residues. Trimming left V 0 bases short and J 8 bases short, with 17 bases between. The CDR3 coding sequence is TGCGCCAGCAGCCAAGACAAGTGGCAGGAGGCGCACACCATATATTTT. This translates into CASSQDKWQEAHTIYF.

This clonotype has ten or more counts. The genes are TRBV7-2 and TRBJ2-7; TRBD2 agrees at 11 bases. J gave up 6 bases and V 5 bases, and 3 bases lay outside the gene matches. This CDR3 spans 13 amino acids. Germline V gene sequence: CDR1 SGHTA, CDR2 FQGNSA. DNA of the CDR3: TGTGCCAGCAGCGCCGGGACTAGCGGCGAGCAGTACTTC. It translates to CASSAGTSGEQYF.

This clonotype was seen at least ten times. This chain joins TRBV9 and TRBJ2-2; D remains ambiguous. The ends were cut back, 1 base at V and 1 base at J, with 5 bases in the middle. CDR3 length: 14 amino acids. From germline, CDR1 is SGDLS and CDR2 YYNGEE. The CDR3 bases are TGTGCCAGCAGCGTACGGCAGAACACCGGGGAGCTGTTTTTT. Its translation is CASSVRQNTGELFF. The variable domain in full, completed from reference TRBV9 and TRBJ2-2, reads DSGVTQTPKHLITATGQRVTLRCSPRSGDLSVYWYQQSLDQGLQFLIQYYNGEERAKGNILERFSAQQFPDLHSELNLSSLELGDSALYFCASSVRQNTGELFFGEGSRLTVL.

This clonotype was counted ten times or more. This chain uses TRBV20-1 with TRBJ2-7, with D possibly being TRBD2 (5 bases). Germline CDR1 is DFQATT and CDR2 is SNEGSKA (reference sequence). Between the trimmed V and J ends, which lost 3 bases and 0 bases, there was a span of 12 bases. CDR3 size: 14 residues. The CDR3 loop is CSARGSDSSYEQYF. In nucleotides, the CDR3 is TGCAGTGCTAGGGGTAGCGATAGCTCCTACGAGCAGTACTTC.

This clonotype was recorded a few times. The genes are TRBV7-2 and TRBJ2-2, with D perhaps matching TRBD1 or TRBD2 (5 bases each). Trimming took 2 bases from V and 0 from J, leaving 10 bases between them. The germline V gene encodes CDR1 SGHTA and CDR2 FQGNSA. This CDR3 is built from 16 residues. CDR3 coding DNA: TGTGCCAGCAGCTTAAGAGGGGCAACGAACACCGGGGAGCTGTTTTTT. This codes for CASSLRGATNTGELFF.